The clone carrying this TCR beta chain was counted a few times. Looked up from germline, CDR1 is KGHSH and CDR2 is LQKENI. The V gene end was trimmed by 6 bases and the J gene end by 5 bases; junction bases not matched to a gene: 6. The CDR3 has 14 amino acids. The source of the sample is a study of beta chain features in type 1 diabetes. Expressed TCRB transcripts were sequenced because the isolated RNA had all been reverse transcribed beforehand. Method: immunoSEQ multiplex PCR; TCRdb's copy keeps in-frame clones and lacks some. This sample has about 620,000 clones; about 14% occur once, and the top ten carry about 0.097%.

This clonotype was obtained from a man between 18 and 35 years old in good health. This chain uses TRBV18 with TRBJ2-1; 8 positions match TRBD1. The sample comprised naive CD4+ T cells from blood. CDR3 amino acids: CASSGQGNHNEQFF. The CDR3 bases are TGTGCCAGCTCTGGACAGGGCAACCACAATGAGCAGTTCTTC.